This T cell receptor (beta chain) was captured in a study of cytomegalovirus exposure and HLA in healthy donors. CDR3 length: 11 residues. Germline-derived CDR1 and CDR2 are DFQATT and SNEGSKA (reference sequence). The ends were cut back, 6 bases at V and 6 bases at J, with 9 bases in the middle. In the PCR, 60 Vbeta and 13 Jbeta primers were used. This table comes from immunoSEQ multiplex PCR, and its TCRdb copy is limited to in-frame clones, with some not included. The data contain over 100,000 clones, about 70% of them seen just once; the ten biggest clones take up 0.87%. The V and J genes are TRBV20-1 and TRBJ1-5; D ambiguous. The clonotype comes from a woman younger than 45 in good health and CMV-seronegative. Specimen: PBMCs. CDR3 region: CSASGGQPQHF. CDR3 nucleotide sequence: TGCAGTGCGTCGGGAGGTCAGCCCCAGCATTTT.